This TCR beta chain was identified in a study of regulatory T cells in long-lasting Graves disease. The CDR3 sequence is 13 residues long. V gave up 4 bases and J gave up 7 bases, with 14 bases separating them. Germline V lookup: CDR1 MNHEY, CDR2 SVGEGT. Time point: newly diagnosed GD, antithyroid drugs for less than 3 months. PBMC RNA was the source of the TCR library. This clonotype was seen ten or more times. Arm-PCR of CDR3 regions and iRepertoire HTBI primers were used to build TCR beta libraries. TCRdb analysed the multiplex PCR reads with MiXCR anew, one entry per CDR3 protein. The profile covers more than 400,000 distinct CDR3 sequences, with 15% to 20% appearing a single time and about 12% taken by the ten largest. A further study also used this sample, focusing on T cells in Graves' hyperthyroidism and ophthalmopathy.

Material: peripheral blood mononuclear cells (PBMCs), obtained at new diagnosis, from a patient treated with antithyroid drugs. J is TRBJ2-7 and V is TRBV6-2 or TRBV6-3; no firm D call. This receptor was obtained from a man in his forties or fifties with Graves disease. The DNA of the CDR3 is TGTGCCAGCAGTTCCGGTTTGGCGGTTGAGCAGTACTTC. It encodes CASSSGLAVEQYF.